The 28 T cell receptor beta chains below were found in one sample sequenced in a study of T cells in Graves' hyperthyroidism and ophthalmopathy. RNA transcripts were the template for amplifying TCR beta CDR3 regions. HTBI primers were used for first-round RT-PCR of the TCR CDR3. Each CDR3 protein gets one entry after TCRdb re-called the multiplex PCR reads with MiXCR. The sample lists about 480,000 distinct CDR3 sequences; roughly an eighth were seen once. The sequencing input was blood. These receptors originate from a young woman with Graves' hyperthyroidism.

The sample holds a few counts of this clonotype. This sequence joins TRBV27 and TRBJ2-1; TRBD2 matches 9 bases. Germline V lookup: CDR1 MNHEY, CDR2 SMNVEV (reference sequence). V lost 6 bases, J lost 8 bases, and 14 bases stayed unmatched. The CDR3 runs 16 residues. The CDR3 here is CASRDSGGRGMDEQFF. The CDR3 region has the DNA TGTGCCAGCAGGGACAGCGGGGGGCGCGGGATGGATGAGCAGTTCTTC.

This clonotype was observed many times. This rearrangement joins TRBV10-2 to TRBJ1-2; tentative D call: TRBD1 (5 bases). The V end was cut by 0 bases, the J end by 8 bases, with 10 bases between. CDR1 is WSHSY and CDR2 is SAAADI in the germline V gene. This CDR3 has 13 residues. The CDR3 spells CASSESRRDGYTF. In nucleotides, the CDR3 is TGCGCCAGCAGTGAGTCTCGCAGGGACGGCTACACCTTC.

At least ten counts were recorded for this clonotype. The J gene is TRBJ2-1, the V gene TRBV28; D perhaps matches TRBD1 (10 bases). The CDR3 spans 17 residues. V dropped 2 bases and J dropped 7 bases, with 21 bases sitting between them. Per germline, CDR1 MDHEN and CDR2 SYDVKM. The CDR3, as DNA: TGTGCCAGCAGTTTAAGCGGGGGGACAGGGGTGTTAAATGAGCAGTTCTTC. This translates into CASSLSGGTGVLNEQFF.

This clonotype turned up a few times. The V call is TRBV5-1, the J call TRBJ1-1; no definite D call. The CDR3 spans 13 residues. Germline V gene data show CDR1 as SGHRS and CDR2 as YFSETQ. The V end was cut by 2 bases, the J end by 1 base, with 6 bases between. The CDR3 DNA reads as TGCGCCAGCAGCTTTAAGAAGAACACTGAAGCTTTCTTT. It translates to CASSFKKNTEAFF.

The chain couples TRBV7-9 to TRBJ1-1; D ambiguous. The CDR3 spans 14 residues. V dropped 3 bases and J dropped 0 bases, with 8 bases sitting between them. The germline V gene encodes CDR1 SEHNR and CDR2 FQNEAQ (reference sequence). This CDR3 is CASSLTLLNTEAFF. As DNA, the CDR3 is TGTGCCAGCAGCTTGACACTCCTGAACACTGAAGCTTTCTTT.

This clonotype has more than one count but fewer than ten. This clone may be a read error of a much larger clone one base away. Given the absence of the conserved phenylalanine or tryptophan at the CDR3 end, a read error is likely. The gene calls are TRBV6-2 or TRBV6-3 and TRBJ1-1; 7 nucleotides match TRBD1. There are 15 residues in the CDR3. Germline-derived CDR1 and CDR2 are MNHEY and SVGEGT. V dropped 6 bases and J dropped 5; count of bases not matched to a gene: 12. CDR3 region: CASRRDSIIDTEAFL. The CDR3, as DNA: TGTGCCAGCAGAAGGGACAGTATAATTGATACTGAAGCTTTCCTT.

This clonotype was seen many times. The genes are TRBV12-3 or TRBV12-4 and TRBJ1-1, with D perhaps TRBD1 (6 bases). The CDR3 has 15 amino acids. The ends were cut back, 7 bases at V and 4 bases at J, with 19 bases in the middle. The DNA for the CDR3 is TGTGCCAGCATCCTAGGGGGGGCCGGGGGCACTGAAGCTTTCTTT. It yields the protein CASILGGAGGTEAFF.

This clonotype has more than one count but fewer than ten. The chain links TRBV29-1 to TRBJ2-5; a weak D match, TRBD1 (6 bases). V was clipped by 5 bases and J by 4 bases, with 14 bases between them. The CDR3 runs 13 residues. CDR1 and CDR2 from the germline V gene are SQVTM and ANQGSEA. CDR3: CSVRTVGSETQYF. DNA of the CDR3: TGCAGCGTTCGGACAGTAGGTTCAGAGACCCAGTACTTC.

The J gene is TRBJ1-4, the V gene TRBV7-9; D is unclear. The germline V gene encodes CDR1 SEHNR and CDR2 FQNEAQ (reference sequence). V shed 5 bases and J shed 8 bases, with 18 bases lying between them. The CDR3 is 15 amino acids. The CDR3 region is CASSAGRVREEKLFF. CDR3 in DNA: TGTGCCAGCAGCGCCGGGAGGGTTCGAGAGGAAAAACTGTTTTTT.

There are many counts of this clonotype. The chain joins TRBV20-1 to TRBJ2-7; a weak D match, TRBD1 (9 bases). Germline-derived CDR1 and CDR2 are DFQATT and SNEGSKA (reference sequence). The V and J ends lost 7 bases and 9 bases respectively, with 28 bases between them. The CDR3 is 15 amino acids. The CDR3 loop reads CSVFRGGTGRDWQYF. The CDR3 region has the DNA TGCAGTGTCTTCCGGGGGGGGACAGGGAGAGACTGGCAGTACTTC.

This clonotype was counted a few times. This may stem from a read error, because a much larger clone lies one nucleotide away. The CDR3 DNA reads TGTGCCAGCAGTGATAGGACGGGCAGGAACACAGATACGCAGTGTTTT. Translation: CASSDRTGRNTDTQCF. V and J are TRBV25-1 and TRBJ2-3; D remains ambiguous. The CDR3 covers 16 residues. Germline V gene sequence: CDR1 MGHDK, CDR2 SYGVNS.

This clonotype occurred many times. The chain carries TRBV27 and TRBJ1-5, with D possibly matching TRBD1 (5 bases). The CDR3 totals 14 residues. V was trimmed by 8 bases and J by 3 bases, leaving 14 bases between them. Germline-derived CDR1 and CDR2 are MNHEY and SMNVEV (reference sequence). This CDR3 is CASWGFRDNQPQHF. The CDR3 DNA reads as TGTGCCAGCTGGGGGTTCAGGGACAATCAGCCCCAGCATTTT.

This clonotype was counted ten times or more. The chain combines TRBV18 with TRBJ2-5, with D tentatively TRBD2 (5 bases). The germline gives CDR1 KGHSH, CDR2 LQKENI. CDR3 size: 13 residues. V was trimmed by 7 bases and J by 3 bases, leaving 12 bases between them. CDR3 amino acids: CASFTTGKETQYF. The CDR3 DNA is TGTGCCAGCTTCACCACCGGGAAAGAGACCCAGTACTTC. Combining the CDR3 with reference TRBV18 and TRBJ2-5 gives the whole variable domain NAGVMQNPRHLVRRRGQEARLRCSPMKGHSHVYWYRQLPEEGLKFMVYLQKENIIDESGMPKERFSAEFPKEGPSILRIQQVVRGDSAAYFCASFTTGKETQYFGPGTRLLVL.

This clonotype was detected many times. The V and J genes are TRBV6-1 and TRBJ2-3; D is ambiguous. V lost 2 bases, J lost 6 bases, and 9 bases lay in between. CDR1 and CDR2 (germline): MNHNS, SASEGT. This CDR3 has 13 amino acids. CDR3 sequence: CASSESDMDTQYF. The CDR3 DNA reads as TGTGCCAGCAGTGAATCAGATATGGATACGCAGTATTTT.

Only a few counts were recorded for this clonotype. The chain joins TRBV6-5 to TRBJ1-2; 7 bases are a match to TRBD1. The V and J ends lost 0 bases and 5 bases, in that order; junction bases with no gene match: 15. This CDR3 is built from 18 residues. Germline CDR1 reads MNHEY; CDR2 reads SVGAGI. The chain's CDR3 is CASSYSTPDRAGLYGYTF. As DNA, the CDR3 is TGTGCCAGCAGTTACTCGACCCCCGACAGGGCCGGGCTTTATGGCTACACCTTC.

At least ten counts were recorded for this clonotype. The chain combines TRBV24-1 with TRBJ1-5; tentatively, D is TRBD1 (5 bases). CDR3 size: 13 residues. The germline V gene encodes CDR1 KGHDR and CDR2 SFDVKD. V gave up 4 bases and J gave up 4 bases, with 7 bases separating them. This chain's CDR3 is CATSEGGNQPQHF. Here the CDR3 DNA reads TGTGCCACCAGTGAGGGGGGGAATCAGCCCCAGCATTTT.

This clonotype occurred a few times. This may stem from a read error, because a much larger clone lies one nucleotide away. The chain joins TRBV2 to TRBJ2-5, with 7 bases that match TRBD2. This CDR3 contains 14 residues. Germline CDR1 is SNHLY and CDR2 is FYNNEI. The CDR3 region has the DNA TGTGCCAGCAGTCCCGGGACTAAAGTAGAGACCCTGTACTTC. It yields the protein CASSPGTKVETLYF.

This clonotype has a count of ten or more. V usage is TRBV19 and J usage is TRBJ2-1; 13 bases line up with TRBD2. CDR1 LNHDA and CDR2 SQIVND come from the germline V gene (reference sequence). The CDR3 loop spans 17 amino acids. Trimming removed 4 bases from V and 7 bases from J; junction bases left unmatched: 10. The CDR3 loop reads CASSTGLAGVRWNEQFF. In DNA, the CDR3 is TGTGCCAGTAGTACCGGACTAGCGGGAGTACGGTGGAATGAGCAGTTCTTC.

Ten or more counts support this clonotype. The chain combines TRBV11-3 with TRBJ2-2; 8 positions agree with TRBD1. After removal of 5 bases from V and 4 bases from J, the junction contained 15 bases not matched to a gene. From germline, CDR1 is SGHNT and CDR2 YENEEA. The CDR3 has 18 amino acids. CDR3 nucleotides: TGTGCCAGCAGCCCCACCCTAGAGGGACAGGCCGGCACCGGGGAGCTGTTTTTT. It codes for CASSPTLEGQAGTGELFF.

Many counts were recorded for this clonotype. The CDR3 region has the DNA TGTGCCAGTAGTATGGGGCAGGGTTGGGCTTATAGCAATCAGCCCCAGCATTTT. Amino acids: CASSMGQGWAYSNQPQHF. The V call is TRBV19, the J call TRBJ1-5, with D perhaps matching TRBD1 (5 bases). The CDR3 is made up of 18 amino acids. Trimming pared 3 bases from V and 0 bases from J, leaving 18 bases between. The germline V gene has CDR1 LNHDA and CDR2 SQIVND (reference sequence).

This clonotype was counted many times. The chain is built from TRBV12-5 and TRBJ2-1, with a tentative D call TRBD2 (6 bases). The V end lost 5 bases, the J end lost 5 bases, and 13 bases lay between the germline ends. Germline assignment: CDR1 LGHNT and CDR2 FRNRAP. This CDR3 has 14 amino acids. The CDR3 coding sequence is TGTGCTAGTGGTCCTACTAGCAGCCACAATGAGCAGTTCTTC. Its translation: CASGPTSSHNEQFF.

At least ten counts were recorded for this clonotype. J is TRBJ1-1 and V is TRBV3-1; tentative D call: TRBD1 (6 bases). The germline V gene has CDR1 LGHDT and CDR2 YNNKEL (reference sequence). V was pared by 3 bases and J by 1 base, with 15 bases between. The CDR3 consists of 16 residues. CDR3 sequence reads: CASSQAQDSANTEAFF. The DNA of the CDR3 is TGTGCCAGCAGCCAGGCCCAGGACAGTGCGAACACTGAAGCTTTCTTT.

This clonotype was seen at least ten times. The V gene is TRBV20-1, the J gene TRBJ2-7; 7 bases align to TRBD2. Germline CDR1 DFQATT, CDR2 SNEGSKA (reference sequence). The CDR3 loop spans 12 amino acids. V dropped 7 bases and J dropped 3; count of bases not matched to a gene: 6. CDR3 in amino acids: CSVTSEHYEQYF. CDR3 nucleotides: TGCAGTGTCACTAGCGAGCACTACGAGCAGTACTTC.

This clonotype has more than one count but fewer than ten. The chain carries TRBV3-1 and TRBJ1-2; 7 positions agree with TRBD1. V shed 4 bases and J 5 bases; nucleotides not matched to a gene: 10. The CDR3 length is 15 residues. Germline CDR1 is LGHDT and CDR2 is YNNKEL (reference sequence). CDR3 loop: CASSPTGSSLYGYTF. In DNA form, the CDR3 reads TGTGCCAGCAGCCCGACAGGGTCTAGTTTGTATGGCTACACCTTC. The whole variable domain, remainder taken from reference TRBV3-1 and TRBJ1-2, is DTAVSQTPKYLVTQMGNDKSIKCEQNLGHDTMYWYKQDSKKFLKIMFSYNNKELIINETVPNRFSPKSPDKAHLNLHINSLELGDSAVYFCASSPTGSSLYGYTFGSGTRLTVV.

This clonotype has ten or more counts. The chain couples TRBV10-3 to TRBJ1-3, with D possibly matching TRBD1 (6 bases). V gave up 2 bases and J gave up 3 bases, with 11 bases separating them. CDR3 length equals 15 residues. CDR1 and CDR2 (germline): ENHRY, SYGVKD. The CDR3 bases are TGTGCCATCAGTGAGGGCCGGGACATTGGAAACACCATATATTTT. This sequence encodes CAISEGRDIGNTIYF.

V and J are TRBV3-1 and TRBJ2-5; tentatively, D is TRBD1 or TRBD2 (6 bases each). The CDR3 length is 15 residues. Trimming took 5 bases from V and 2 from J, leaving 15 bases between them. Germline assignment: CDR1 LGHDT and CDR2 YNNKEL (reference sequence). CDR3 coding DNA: TGTGCCAGCAGCTTAAGAGGAGGGGGACAAGAGACCCAGTACTTC. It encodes CASSLRGGGQETQYF.

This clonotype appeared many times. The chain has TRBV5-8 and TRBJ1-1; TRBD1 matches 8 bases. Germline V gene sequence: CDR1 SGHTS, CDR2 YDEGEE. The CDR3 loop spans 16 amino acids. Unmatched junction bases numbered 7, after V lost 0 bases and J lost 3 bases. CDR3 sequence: CASSLGQGLVYTEAFF. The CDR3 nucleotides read TGTGCCAGCAGCTTGGGACAGGGGTTGGTTTACACTGAAGCTTTCTTT. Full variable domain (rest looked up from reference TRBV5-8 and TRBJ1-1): EAGVTQSPTHLIKTRGQQATLRCSPISGHTSVYWYQQALGLGLQFLLWYDEGEERNRGNFPPRFSGRQFPNYSSELNVNALELEDSALYLCASSLGQGLVYTEAFFGQGTRLTVV.

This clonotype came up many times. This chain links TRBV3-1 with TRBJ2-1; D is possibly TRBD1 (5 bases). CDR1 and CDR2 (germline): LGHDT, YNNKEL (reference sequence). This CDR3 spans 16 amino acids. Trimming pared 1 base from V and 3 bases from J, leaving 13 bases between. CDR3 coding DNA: TGTGCCAGCAGCCAAGCAGTTGGGGCGGACTACAATGAGCAGTTCTTC. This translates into CASSQAVGADYNEQFF.